This TCR beta chain emerged from a study of blood T cell repertoires in COVID-19. Study context: Researchers got acute and convalescent COVID-19 samples from the United States, Italy and Spain. T cells, B-cell-depleted T cells, or PBMCs provided the cDNA or gDNA that served as material.

The CDR3 loop spans 15 amino acids. CDR1 and CDR2 (germline): LGHNA, YSLEER. Losses at the gene ends were 3 bases for V and 0 bases for J; bases not matched to a gene: 4. This clone was counted a single time. As processed by the authors: Researchers report that nucleated cell counts were estimated from reference gene primer amplification. TCRdb's copy holds only in-frame clones and misses some; the assay was immunoSEQ multiplex PCR. Clone size and V and J calls were adopted from that table, with D and trimming inferred from the DNA. The sample records 95,000 to 130,000 clones, around 78% being singletons.

The receptor was isolated from a man younger than 45 with acute or convalescent COVID-19. The sequenced sample was peripheral blood. V usage is TRBV4-3 and J usage is TRBJ2-7; 8 nucleotides align to TRBD2. The CDR3 loop is CASSQAGGRSYEQYF. The CDR3 DNA is TGCGCCAGCAGCCAGGCGGGGGGACGCTCCTACGAGCAGTACTTC.